This section outlines one TCR beta chain sequence together with its context. This clonotype has ten or more counts. Its antigen remains unidentified. Nothing much larger sits one base from this clone, and base qualities are not available. This specimen's time point label, interpreted: persistent/refractory GD, antithyroid drugs over 5 years with positive TRAb. For both TCR sequencing and RNA sequencing, RNA was extracted from PBMCs in TRIzol. The diagnosis of Graves' disease was made according to American Thyroid Association guidelines. The patients came from an endocrinology department in Xi'an, China. From each patient, 7.5 to 10 milliliters of peripheral blood was collected into an EDTA anticoagulant tube. Ficoll Paque Plus density gradient separation was used to isolate PBMCs, and no additional T cell sorting was done. An Agilent 2100 Bioanalyzer and agarose gel were used to check RNA quality, and a NanoDrop 2000 was used to measure RNA concentration.

Library method: multiplex PCR. TCRdb lists the instrument as Illumina HiSeq 4000. CDR3 regions were amplified by Arm-PCR with iRepertoire HTBI primers to construct TCR beta libraries. Before sequencing, the PCR products underwent gel purification. In the paper's pipeline: Gene usage analysis of CDR3 amino acid clonotypes relied on the approximately 60 TRBV and around 13 TRBJ segments identified across samples. Filtered high-quality paired reads were merged into contigs using COPE and FqMerger. BLAST was used to align contigs to IMGT TRBV, TRBD and TRBJ reference genes, and CDR3 was defined according to IMGT. Any clonotype with a frequency above 0.1% was classified as a highly expanded clone. Repertoire diversity was measured by Shannon entropy, and V-J evenness by the Gini coefficient. Public clonotypes were defined as clonotypes shared by more than one individual. TCRdb applied fastp at Q25 and MiXCR to the public reads, then kept only in-frame beta chains. Each record represents a unique CDR3 protein, reported with the most common genes and DNA among its rows. TCRdb's processing, not the authors' own work, is the source of the V and J calls. The sample includes roughly 500,000 distinct CDR3 sequences, with roughly 20% observed a single time. The ten largest clones add up to over 7.5% of the sample.

V gives up 2 bases and J gives up 0 bases, and the segment between their germline ends measures 11 bases. Taken from cysteine to phenylalanine, the CDR3 has 15 residues. The sequence is cut down to CDR3 DNA, 45 bases in frame from base 1. The germline V gene specifies MNHEY as CDR1 and SVGEGT as CDR2. This entry is derived from a study of regulatory T cells in long-lasting Graves disease (dated by TCRdb to 2020 to 2023). Concerning the study at large: Persistent Graves' disease was defined as persistently positive TSH receptor autoantibodies together with antithyroid drug treatment for over 5 years. Persistent Graves' disease patients in the clinical cohort had taken antithyroid drugs for roughly 10 years on average. The study took place in China and was registered as a clinical trial. Patients with persistent Graves' disease were compared with patients with newly diagnosed Graves' disease using TCR sequencing and RNA sequencing of peripheral blood. A total of 35 or so samples were covered by TCR sequencing, comprising approximately 13 persistent and around 20 newly diagnosed Graves' disease patients.

What the authors observed across the whole study: Sequencing and analysis were restricted to the TCR beta chain. The small sample size was acknowledged by the authors as a limitation that may reduce accuracy. Patients with persistent disease shared more public clonotypes (around 2,500) than newly diagnosed patients did (about 1,000). TRBV28, TRBJ1-2 and TRBJ2-5 were preferentially used in persistent disease, while TRBV20-1 and TRBJ2-1 were favored in newly diagnosed disease. Persistent Graves' disease patients showed lower TCR Shannon entropy and fewer highly expanded clones than newly diagnosed patients, suggesting clonal expansion. The study examined only peripheral blood because the primary lesion, thyroid tissue, could not be accessed.

The chain couples TRBV6-2 or TRBV6-3 to TRBJ2-7, and TRBD1 may be the D gene, going by 5 matching bases. Source: peripheral blood mononuclear cells (PBMCs), taken when the disease was refractory, from a patient treated with antithyroid drugs. The source of this sequence is a female donor with Graves disease. The CDR3 reads CASSYPYRNSYEQYF. At the DNA level, the sequence is TGTGCCAGCAGTTACCCGTACAGGAACTCCTACGAGCAGTACTTC.